The next 16 T cell receptor beta chains were all read from a single sample in a study of CD8 T cells in Susac syndrome. Random hexamers were used to reverse transcribe roughly 0.5 to 1 ug of RNA. TCRdb itself ran the immunoSEQ multiplex PCR reads through MiXCR, one entry per CDR3 protein. The data contain 240,000 or so distinct CDR3 sequences, less than 96% of them seen just once; the ten biggest clones take up about 0.094%. The sequenced sample consisted of CD4+ T cells from PBMCs. Every receptor here comes from a human donor with Susac syndrome.

This chain joins TRBV5-1 and TRBJ2-5, with D hard to call. The CDR3 sequence is 13 residues long. The germline V gene has CDR1 SGHRS and CDR2 YFSETQ. Trimming stripped 4 bases from V and 5 bases from J, with 12 bases between. This chain's CDR3 is CASSPSVDETQYF. The CDR3 DNA sequence: TGCGCCAGCAGCCCCTCCGTGGACGAGACCCAGTACTTC.

The rearrangement links TRBV4-1 to TRBJ2-1; 7 positions agree with TRBD2. V shed 4 bases, J shed 2 bases, and the junction held 11 bases outside the gene matches. Germline lookup yields CDR1 MGHRA and CDR2 YSYEKL. This CDR3 region has 17 residues. CDR3 sequence reads: CASSPPLGLAAYNEQFF. For the CDR3, the DNA is TGCGCCAGCAGCCCACCCCTCGGGCTAGCGGCCTACAATGAGCAGTTCTTC.

This clonotype has a single count. The chain employs TRBV7-3 and TRBJ2-1; 10 bases are a match to TRBD2. The germline V gene encodes CDR1 SGHTA and CDR2 FQGTGA. The CDR3 loop spans 18 amino acids. The V and J ends lost 5 bases and 5 bases, in that order; junction bases with no gene match: 15. The CDR3 loop is CASSLNIRASGRDNEQFF. The CDR3 nucleotides read TGTGCCAGCAGCCTAAATATACGGGCAAGCGGGAGGGACAATGAGCAGTTCTTC. The variable domain in full, with the rest retrieved from reference TRBV7-3 and TRBJ2-1, is GAGVSQTPSNKVTEKGKYVELRCDPISGHTALYWYRQSLGQGPEFLIYFQGTGAADDSGLPNDRFFAVRPEGSVSTLKIQRTERGDSAVYLCASSLNIRASGRDNEQFFGPGTRLTVL.

The chain combines TRBV7-2 with TRBJ2-7; D unresolved. The CDR3 is made up of 13 amino acids. From germline, CDR1 is SGHTA and CDR2 FQGNSA. V gave up 3 bases and J gave up 0 bases, with 6 bases separating them. CDR3 coding DNA: TGTGCCAGCAGCTTCGAGGTCTCCTACGAGCAGTACTTC. The encoded protein is CASSFEVSYEQYF.

The J gene is TRBJ1-1, the V gene TRBV24-1; D remains ambiguous. CDR3 length: 15 residues. V lost 3 bases and J 6 bases, leaving 16 bases between the germline ends. The V gene's germline CDR1 is KGHDR and CDR2 SFDVKD. The CDR3 sequence: CATSDTEKGSAEAFF. DNA of the CDR3: TGTGCCACCAGTGATACTGAGAAAGGGTCGGCTGAAGCTTTCTTT.

The CDR3 DNA is TGCAGTGCGGGGGGAAAATCAAATCAGCCCCAGCATTTT. This codes for CSAGGKSNQPQHF. V gene TRBV20-1 combines with J gene TRBJ1-5, with D possibly being TRBD1 (5 bases). The CDR3 consists of 13 residues. Germline V lookup: CDR1 DFQATT, CDR2 SNEGSKA (reference sequence). Between the trimmed V and J ends, which lost 6 bases and 4 bases, there was a span of 13 bases.

This clonotype was found once. This chain connects TRBV29-1 to TRBJ1-1; D not resolved. The V and J ends lost 6 bases and 1 base respectively, with 15 bases between them. CDR3 size: 14 residues. CDR1 and CDR2 from the germline V gene are SQVTM and ANQGSEA. The DNA for the CDR3 is TGCAGCGTAACCCGTCTCTTAGCGAACACTGAAGCTTTCTTT. It yields the protein CSVTRLLANTEAFF.

V is TRBV11-1 and J is TRBJ2-5; no firm D call. CDR3 size: 14 residues. Trimming shortened V by 8 bases and J by 0 bases, and 13 bases separated the two germline ends. Germline V CDR1 and CDR2: SGHAT, FQDESV (reference sequence). CDR3 amino acids: CASSPWADQETQYF. The CDR3 DNA reads TGTGCCAGCTCCCCTTGGGCGGACCAAGAGACCCAGTACTTC.

The J gene is TRBJ2-1, the V gene TRBV27; TRBD2 matches at 8 bases. The germline V gene has CDR1 MNHEY and CDR2 SMNVEV (reference sequence). The CDR3 extends over 16 amino acids. The trim removed 0 bases at V and 8 bases at J, leaving 9 bases unmatched. CDR3 protein: CASSLSMSGSRYEQFF. In nucleotides, the CDR3 is TGTGCCAGCAGTTTATCGATGAGCGGGAGTAGGTATGAGCAGTTCTTC.

This chain uses TRBV4-1 with TRBJ2-3; D is ambiguous. This CDR3 comprises 14 residues. Between the trimmed V and J ends, which lost 1 base and 7 bases, there was a span of 12 bases. Germline CDR1 and CDR2: MGHRA and YSYEKL. CDR3 bases: TGCGCCAGCAGCCAAGTACATCACCGAAATACGCAGTATTTT. Its protein is CASSQVHHRNTQYF.

V usage is TRBV20-1 and J usage is TRBJ1-5; a possible D gene is TRBD1 (5 bases). Germline lookup yields CDR1 DFQATT and CDR2 SNEGSKA (reference sequence). This CDR3 comprises 16 residues. The V end lost 3 bases, the J end lost 1 base, and 16 bases lay between the germline ends. The CDR3 sequence: CSASDPRVGSNQPQHF. The CDR3 DNA reads as TGCAGTGCTAGTGATCCCAGGGTTGGAAGCAATCAGCCCCAGCATTTT.

V gene TRBV3-1 combines with J gene TRBJ1-1; TRBD1 agrees at 7 bases. This CDR3 has 14 amino acids. V lost 0 bases and J lost 8; bases outside the gene matches: 6. The germline gives CDR1 LGHDT, CDR2 YNNKEL (reference sequence). CDR3 residues: CASSQDLDREEAFF. CDR3 in DNA: TGTGCCAGCAGCCAAGATCTTGACAGGGAAGAAGCTTTCTTT.

The J gene is TRBJ2-1, the V gene TRBV7-2; tentatively, D is TRBD1 (7 bases). The V gene's germline CDR1 is SGHTA and CDR2 FQGNSA. The V end lost 5 bases, the J end lost 7 bases, and 21 bases lay between the germline ends. CDR3 length equals 16 residues. DNA for the CDR3: TGTGCCAGCAGCCCGCGCAGGGGGGAACAATCAAATGAGCAGTTCTTC. Protein: CASSPRRGEQSNEQFF.

The rearrangement uses TRBV20-1 and TRBJ1-1, with a weak D call TRBD1 (5 bases). The ends were cut back, 5 bases at V and 3 bases at J, with 10 bases in the middle. In germline, CDR1 is DFQATT, CDR2 SNEGSKA (reference sequence). The CDR3 consists of 12 residues. Written as DNA, the CDR3 is TGCAGTGCTGGGGGACGGGACACTGAAGCTTTCTTT. Its protein is CSAGGRDTEAFF.

The V gene is TRBV29-1, the J gene TRBJ2-1; 9 nucleotides match TRBD1. Per the germline V gene, CDR1 is SQVTM and CDR2 is ANQGSEA. The V segment lost 8 bases and the J segment 9 bases; nucleotides outside the gene matches: 14. CDR3 size: 14 residues. CDR3 sequence (DNA): TGCAGCAGCGGGAACAGGGGGCGCGAAAGTGAGCAGTTCTTC. It codes for CSSGNRGRESEQFF.

The chain uses TRBV7-8 and TRBJ2-5, with D hard to call. The CDR3 contains 16 residues. Germline V lookup: CDR1 SGHVS, CDR2 FQNEAQ. Trimming left V 8 bases short and J 5 bases short, with 24 bases between. This CDR3 reads CASARVAPASRETQYF. The DNA of the CDR3 is TGTGCCAGCGCCCGGGTAGCTCCGGCTAGTCGGGAGACCCAGTACTTC.